This TCR beta chain was recorded in a study of shared clonotypes between healthy human individuals. General study results and limits: Between several donors, naive CD4 clonotypes were shared at a level of about 5%. What limited the represented genetic and exposure-history diversity was the small number of donors.

Replicate PCRs from sorted subsets contained 200 ng DNA, which is 29,000 or so T cell genomes. Clones were read by immunoSEQ multiplex PCR, and TCRdb kept only the in-frame ones, dropping some. The table lists approximately 1,500,000 clones, approximately 98% of them singletons, with 0.45% in the top ten. Those who donated were healthy HIV-negative adults, with no recent acute infections or vaccinations reported. CDR3 size: 13 residues. Germline V gene sequence: CDR1 MNHNY, CDR2 SVGAGI (reference sequence). V gave up 8 bases and J gave up 2 bases, with 13 bases separating them. Worth noting for this clone: The antigen remains unidentified.

Source material: naive CD4+ T cells sorted from blood. Subset defined: CD45RA+ positively selected. V is TRBV6-6 and J is TRBJ2-7; the D gene is possibly TRBD1 (6 bases). This receptor was taken from a man aged 25-40 years in good health. As DNA, the CDR3 is TGTGCCAGCTACAAAGGGGGTACCTACGAGCAGTACTTC. It specifies CASYKGGTYEQYF.